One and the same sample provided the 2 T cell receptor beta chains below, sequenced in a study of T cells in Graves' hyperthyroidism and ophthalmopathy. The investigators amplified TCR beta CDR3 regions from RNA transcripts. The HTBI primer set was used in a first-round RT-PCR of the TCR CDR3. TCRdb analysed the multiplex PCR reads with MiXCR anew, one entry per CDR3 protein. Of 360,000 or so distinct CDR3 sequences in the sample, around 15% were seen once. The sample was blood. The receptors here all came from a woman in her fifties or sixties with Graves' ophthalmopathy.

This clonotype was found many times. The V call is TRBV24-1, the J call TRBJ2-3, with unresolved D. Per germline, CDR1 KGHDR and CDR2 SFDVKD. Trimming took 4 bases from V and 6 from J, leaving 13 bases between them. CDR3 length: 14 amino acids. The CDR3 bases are TGTGCCACCAGTGACCCTGGACGGTCGGATACGCAGTATTTT. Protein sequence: CATSDPGRSDTQYF.

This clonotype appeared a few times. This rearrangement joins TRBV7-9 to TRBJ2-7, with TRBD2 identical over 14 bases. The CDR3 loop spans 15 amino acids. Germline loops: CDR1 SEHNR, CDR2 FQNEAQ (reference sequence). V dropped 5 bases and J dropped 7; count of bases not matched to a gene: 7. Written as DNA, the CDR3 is TGTGCCAGCAGCCGTGGACTAGCGGGGGGAGAGGAGCAGTACTTC. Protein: CASSRGLAGGEEQYF.